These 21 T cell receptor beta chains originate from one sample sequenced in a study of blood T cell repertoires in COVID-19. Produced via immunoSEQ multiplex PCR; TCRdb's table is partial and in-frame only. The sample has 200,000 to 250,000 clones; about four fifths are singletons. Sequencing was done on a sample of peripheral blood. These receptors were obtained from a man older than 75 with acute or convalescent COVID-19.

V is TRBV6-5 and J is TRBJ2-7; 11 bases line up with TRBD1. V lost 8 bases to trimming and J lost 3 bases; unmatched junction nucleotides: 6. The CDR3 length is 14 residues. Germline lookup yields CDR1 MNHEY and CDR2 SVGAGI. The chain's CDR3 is CASSDRGRFYEQYF. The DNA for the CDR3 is TGTGCCAGCTCGGACAGGGGGCGCTTCTACGAGCAGTACTTC.

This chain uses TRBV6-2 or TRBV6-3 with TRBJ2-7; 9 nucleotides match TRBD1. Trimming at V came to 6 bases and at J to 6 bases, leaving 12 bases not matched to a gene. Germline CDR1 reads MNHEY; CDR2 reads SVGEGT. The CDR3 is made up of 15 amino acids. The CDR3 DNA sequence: TGTGCCAGCAGCCTAACAGGGGGCTTGATTGGCGAGCAGTACTTC. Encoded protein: CASSLTGGLIGEQYF.

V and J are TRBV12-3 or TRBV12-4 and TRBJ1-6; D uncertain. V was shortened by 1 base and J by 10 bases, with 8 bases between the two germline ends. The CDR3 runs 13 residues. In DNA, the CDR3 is TGTGCCAGCAGTTTAGGGGCGGGATCACCCCTCCACTTT. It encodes CASSLGAGSPLHF.

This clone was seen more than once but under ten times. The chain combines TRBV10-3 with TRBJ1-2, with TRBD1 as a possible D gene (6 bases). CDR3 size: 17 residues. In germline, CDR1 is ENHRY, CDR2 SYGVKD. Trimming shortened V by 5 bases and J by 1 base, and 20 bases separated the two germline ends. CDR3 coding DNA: TGTGCCATCAGTCCTACAACAGGGATTTCACTTAACTATGGCTACACCTTC. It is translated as CAISPTTGISLNYGYTF.

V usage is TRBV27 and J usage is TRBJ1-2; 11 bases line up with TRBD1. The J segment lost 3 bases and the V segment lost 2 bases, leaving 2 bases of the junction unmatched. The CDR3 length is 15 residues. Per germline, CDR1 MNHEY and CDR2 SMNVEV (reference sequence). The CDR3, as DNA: TGTGCCAGCAGTTTAAGGGACAGGGGGTACTATGGCTACACCTTC. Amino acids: CASSLRDRGYYGYTF.

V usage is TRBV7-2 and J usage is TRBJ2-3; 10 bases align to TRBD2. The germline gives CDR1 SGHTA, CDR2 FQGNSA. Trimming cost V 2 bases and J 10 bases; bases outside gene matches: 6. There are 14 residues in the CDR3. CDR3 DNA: TGTGCCAGCAGCTTAATGCAGCGGGAGGGCTCGCAGTATTTT. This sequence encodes CASSLMQREGSQYF.

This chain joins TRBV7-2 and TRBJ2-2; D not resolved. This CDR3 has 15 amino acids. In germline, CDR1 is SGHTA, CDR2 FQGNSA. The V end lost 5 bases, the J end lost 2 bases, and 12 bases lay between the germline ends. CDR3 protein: CASSRTAVNTGELFF. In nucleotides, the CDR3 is TGTGCCAGCAGCCGCACCGCGGTTAACACCGGGGAGCTGTTTTTT.

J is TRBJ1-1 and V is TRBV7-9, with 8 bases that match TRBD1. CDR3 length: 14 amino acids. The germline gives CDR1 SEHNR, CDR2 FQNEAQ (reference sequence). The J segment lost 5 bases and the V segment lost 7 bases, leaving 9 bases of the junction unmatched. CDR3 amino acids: CASTPRGRTTEAFF. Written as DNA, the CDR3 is TGTGCCAGCACCCCCAGGGGGCGAACAACTGAAGCTTTCTTT. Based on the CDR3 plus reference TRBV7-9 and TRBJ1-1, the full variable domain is DTGVSQNPRHKITKRGQNVTFRCDPISEHNRLYWYRQTLGQGPEFLTYFQNEAQLEKSRLLSDRFSAERPKGSFSTLEIQRTEQGDSAMYLCASTPRGRTTEAFFGQGTRLTVV.

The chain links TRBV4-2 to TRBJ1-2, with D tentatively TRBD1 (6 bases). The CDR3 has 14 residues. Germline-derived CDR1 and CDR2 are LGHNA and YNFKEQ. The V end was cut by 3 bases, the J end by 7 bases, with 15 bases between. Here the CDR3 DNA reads TGTGCCAGCAGCCAGAATCCAGGGGAAGGTGGCTACACCTTC. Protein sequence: CASSQNPGEGGYTF.

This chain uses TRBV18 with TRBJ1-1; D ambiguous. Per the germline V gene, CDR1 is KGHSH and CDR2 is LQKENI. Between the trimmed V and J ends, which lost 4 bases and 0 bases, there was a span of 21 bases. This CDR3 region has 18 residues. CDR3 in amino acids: CASSLKELQTVMNTEAFF. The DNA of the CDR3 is TGTGCCAGCTCACTAAAAGAGCTACAGACCGTAATGAACACTGAAGCTTTCTTT. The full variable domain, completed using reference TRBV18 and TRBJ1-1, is NAGVMQNPRHLVRRRGQEARLRCSPMKGHSHVYWYRQLPEEGLKFMVYLQKENIIDESGMPKERFSAEFPKEGPSILRIQQVVRGDSAAYFCASSLKELQTVMNTEAFFGQGTRLTVV.

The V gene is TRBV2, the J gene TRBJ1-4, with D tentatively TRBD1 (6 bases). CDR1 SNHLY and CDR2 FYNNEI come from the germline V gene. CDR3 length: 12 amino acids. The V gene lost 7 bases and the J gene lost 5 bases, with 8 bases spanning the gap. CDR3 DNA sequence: TGTGCCAGCAAAGGGGGAAATGAAAAACTGTTTTTT. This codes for CASKGGNEKLFF. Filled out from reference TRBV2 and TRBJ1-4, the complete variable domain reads EPEVTQTPSHQVTQMGQEVILRCVPISNHLYFYWYRQILGQKVEFLVSFYNNEISEKSEIFDDQFSVERPDGSNFTLKIRSTKLEDSAMYFCASKGGNEKLFFGSGTQLSVL.

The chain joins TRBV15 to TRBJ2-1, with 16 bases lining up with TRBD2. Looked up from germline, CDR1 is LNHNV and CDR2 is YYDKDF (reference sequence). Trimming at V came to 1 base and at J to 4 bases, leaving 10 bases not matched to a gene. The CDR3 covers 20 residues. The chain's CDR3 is CATSRGKGLAGGQFYNEQFF. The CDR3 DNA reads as TGTGCCACCAGCAGAGGGAAGGGACTAGCGGGGGGGCAGTTTTACAATGAGCAGTTCTTC.

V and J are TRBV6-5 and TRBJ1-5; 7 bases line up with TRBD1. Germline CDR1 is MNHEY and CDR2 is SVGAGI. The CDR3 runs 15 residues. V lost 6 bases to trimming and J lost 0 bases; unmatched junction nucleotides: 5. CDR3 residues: CASRDRVYSNQPQHF. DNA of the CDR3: TGTGCCAGCAGAGACAGGGTTTATAGCAATCAGCCCCAGCATTTT.

This CDR3 reads CASSQALAGGQETQYF. In DNA form, the CDR3 reads TGTGCCAGCAGCCAAGCACTAGCGGGGGGGCAAGAGACCCAGTACTTC. V is TRBV3-1 (or the pseudogene TRBV3-2) and J is TRBJ2-5; the match to TRBD2 covers 13 bases. CDR3 length: 16 residues. CDR1 is LGHDT and CDR2 is YNNKEL in the germline V gene (reference sequence). V lost 1 base to trimming and J lost 2 bases; unmatched junction nucleotides: 1.

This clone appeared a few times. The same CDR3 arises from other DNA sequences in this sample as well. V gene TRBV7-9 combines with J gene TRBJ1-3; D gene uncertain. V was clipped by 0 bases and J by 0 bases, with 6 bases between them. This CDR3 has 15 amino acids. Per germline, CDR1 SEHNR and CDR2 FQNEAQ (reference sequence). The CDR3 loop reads CASSLAPSSGNTIYF. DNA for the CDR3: TGTGCCAGCAGCTTAGCGCCGAGCTCTGGAAACACCATATATTTT.

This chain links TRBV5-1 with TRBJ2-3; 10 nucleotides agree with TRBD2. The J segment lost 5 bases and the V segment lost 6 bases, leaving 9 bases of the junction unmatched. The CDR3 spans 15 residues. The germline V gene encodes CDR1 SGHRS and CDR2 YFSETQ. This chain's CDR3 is CASTQMASGGDTQYF. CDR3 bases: TGCGCCAGCACTCAAATGGCTAGCGGGGGAGATACGCAGTATTTT.

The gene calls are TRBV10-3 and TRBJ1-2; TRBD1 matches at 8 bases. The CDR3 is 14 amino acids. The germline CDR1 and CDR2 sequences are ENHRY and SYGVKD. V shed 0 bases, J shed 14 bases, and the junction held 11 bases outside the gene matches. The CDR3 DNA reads TGTGCCATCAGTGAGTCGGGGACAGGACTATATGTGACCTTC. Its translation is CAISESGTGLYVTF.

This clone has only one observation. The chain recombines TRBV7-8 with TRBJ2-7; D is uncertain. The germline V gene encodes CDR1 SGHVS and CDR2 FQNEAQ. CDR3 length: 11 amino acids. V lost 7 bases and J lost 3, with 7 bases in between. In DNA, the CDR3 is TGTGCCAGCACCCTTAACTACGAGCAGTACTTC. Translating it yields CASTLNYEQYF.

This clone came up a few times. The CDR3 loop is CASSTTGDGNQPQHF. In nucleotides, the CDR3 is TGTGCCAGTAGTACTACAGGGGATGGAAATCAGCCCCAGCATTTT. The chain couples TRBV19 to TRBJ1-5, with 7 positions matching TRBD1. The junction had 7 bases not matched to a gene; V was cut back by 4 bases and J by 4 bases. Germline V gene lookup returns CDR1 LNHDA and CDR2 SQIVND (reference sequence). The CDR3 is made up of 15 amino acids.

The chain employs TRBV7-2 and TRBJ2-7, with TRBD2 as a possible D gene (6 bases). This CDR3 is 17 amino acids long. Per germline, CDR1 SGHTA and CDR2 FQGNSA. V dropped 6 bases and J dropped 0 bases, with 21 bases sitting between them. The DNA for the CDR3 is TGTGCCAGCAGACCGATGGGGATTAGCGGAATCTCCTACGAGCAGTACTTC. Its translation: CASRPMGISGISYEQYF. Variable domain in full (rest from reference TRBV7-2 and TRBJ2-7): GAGVSQSPSNKVTEKGKDVELRCDPISGHTALYWYRQSLGQGLEFLIYFQGNSAPDKSGLPSDRFSAERTGGSVSTLTIQRTQQEDSAVYLCASRPMGISGISYEQYFGPGTRLTVT.

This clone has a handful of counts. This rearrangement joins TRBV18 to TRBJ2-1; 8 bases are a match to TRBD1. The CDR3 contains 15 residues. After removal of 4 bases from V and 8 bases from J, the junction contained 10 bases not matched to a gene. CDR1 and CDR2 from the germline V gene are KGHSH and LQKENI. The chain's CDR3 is CASSLLDRVLDEQFF. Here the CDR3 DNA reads TGTGCCAGCTCACTACTGGACAGGGTATTGGATGAGCAGTTCTTC.